The source of this T cell receptor beta chain is a study of T cell responses to AZD1222 COVID-19 vaccine. The CDR3 has 15 residues. The germline V gene encodes CDR1 SGHAT and CDR2 FQDESV (reference sequence). Trimming pared 4 bases from V and 0 bases from J, leaving 9 bases between. Clones were read by immunoSEQ multiplex PCR, and TCRdb kept only the in-frame ones, dropping some. The table records roughly 150,000 clones, roughly 94% of them present only once. The gene calls are TRBV11-1 and TRBJ2-2; the D gene is possibly TRBD1 (5 bases). The clonotype comes from an adult who received the AZD1222 COVID-19 vaccine. The source was peripheral blood, collected 28 days after the second AZD1222 dose. Here the CDR3 reads CASSYQGSNTGELFF. In nucleotides, the CDR3 is TGTGCCAGCAGCTATCAGGGATCGAACACCGGGGAGCTGTTTTTT.